Below, 10 T cell receptor beta chains from the same sample are listed, as sequenced in a study of neurological immune-mediated disorders. MiXCR was run by TCRdb on the 5' RACE reads, yielding one entry per CDR3 protein. The sample consists of 65,000 to 70,000 distinct CDR3 sequences, 4.1% of them appearing once. The sample taken for sequencing was PBMCs. The source is a man aged 50-59 years with multiple sclerosis.

This clonotype showed up many times. The CDR3, as DNA: TGTGCCAGCAGCGGAGCACTAGCGACCGGGGAGCTGTTTTTT. As protein: CASSGALATGELFF. The gene calls are TRBV3-1 and TRBJ2-2; 7 bases match TRBD2. The V and J ends lost 5 bases and 5 bases, in that order; junction bases with no gene match: 5. The CDR3 sequence is 14 residues long. Germline-derived CDR1 and CDR2 are LGHDT and YNNKEL (reference sequence).

This clonotype appeared many times. V usage is TRBV7-9 and J usage is TRBJ1-2, with D perhaps matching TRBD1 (5 bases). The V end lost 4 bases, the J end lost 8 bases, and 20 bases lay between the germline ends. The CDR3 extends over 15 amino acids. Germline loops: CDR1 SEHNR, CDR2 FQNEAQ (reference sequence). The CDR3 region has the DNA TGTGCCAGCAGCTCCCCTGGGGGGATTTTAGGAGGCTACACCTTC. This codes for CASSSPGGILGGYTF.

This clonotype was recorded many times. This chain connects TRBV12-5 to TRBJ1-5; 7 bases match TRBD1. Looked up from germline, CDR1 is LGHNT and CDR2 is FRNRAP. The CDR3 length is 15 residues. J gave up 4 bases and V 7 bases, and 10 bases lay outside the gene matches. The DNA of the CDR3 is TGTGCTAGTGCCTCGGGACAGCCTCCAAATCAGCCCCAGCATTTT. Its translation: CASASGQPPNQPQHF.

Ten or more counts support this clonotype. The rearrangement links TRBV20-1 to TRBJ2-7, with 8 bases lining up with TRBD1. The germline gives CDR1 DFQATT, CDR2 SNEGSKA (reference sequence). V was clipped by 0 bases and J by 7 bases; unmatched bases: 5. CDR3 length equals 13 residues. CDR3 region: CSARDRTGREQYV. The CDR3 DNA is TGCAGTGCTAGAGACCGGACAGGGCGGGAGCAGTACGTC.

This clonotype was detected ten times or more. The V and J genes are TRBV14 and TRBJ1-1, with a possible D match to TRBD1 (5 bases). Trimming pared 4 bases from V and 1 base from J, leaving 13 bases between. The CDR3 spans 15 residues. Germline V gene sequence: CDR1 SGHDN, CDR2 FVKESK. In DNA, the CDR3 is TGTGCCAGCAGCCCGAGACCGGGACCGAACACTGAAGCTTTCTTT. It specifies CASSPRPGPNTEAFF.

This clonotype came up many times. The chain is built from TRBV12-3 or TRBV12-4 and TRBJ2-7; 8 bases line up with TRBD2. V lost 2 bases, J lost 3 bases, and 3 bases stayed unmatched. The CDR3 totals 14 residues. The CDR3 reads CASSLTGTSYEQYF. DNA of the CDR3: TGTGCCAGCAGTTTAACAGGGACTAGCTACGAGCAGTACTTC.

This clonotype was picked up many times. The rearrangement links TRBV5-6 to TRBJ2-6; no firm D call. This CDR3 is 14 amino acids long. V lost 1 base, J lost 0 bases, and 2 bases lay in between. Germline CDR1 is SGHDT and CDR2 is YYEEEE. The CDR3 sequence: CASSLRSGANVLTF. CDR3 sequence (DNA): TGTGCCAGCAGCTTGCGCTCTGGGGCCAACGTCCTGACTTTC.

This clonotype was recorded many times. This chain connects TRBV5-6 to TRBJ2-6, with D unresolved. The CDR3 extends over 14 amino acids. V was cut by 2 bases and J by 2 bases, with 5 bases left in between. Germline CDR1 SGHDT, CDR2 YYEEEE. The chain's CDR3 is CASSLRAGANVLTF. CDR3 nucleotide sequence: TGTGCCAGCAGCTTAAGGGCTGGGGCCAACGTCCTGACTTTC. The variable domain in full, with the rest retrieved from reference TRBV5-6 and TRBJ2-6, is DAGVTQSPTHLIKTRGQQVTLRCSPKSGHDTVSWYQQALGQGPQFIFQYYEEEERQRGNFPDRFSGHQFPNYSSELNVNALLLGDSALYLCASSLRAGANVLTFGAGSRLTVL.

The chain carries TRBV20-1 and TRBJ2-5; D perhaps matches TRBD1 (6 bases). The CDR3 has 15 amino acids. Between the trimmed V and J ends, which lost 0 bases and 5 bases, there was a span of 16 bases. Germline CDR1 is DFQATT and CDR2 is SNEGSKA (reference sequence). The CDR3, as DNA: TGCAGTGCTAGAGATTACGGGACAACGGGCGAGACCCAGTACTTC. This encodes CSARDYGTTGETQYF.

This clonotype showed up many times. The chain carries TRBV7-9 and TRBJ1-1, with D unresolved. Per the germline V gene, CDR1 is SEHNR and CDR2 is FQNEAQ (reference sequence). V gave up 6 bases and J gave up 0 bases, with 11 bases separating them. The CDR3 contains 14 residues. The CDR3 DNA reads TGTGCCAGCAGTATCGCAGCGATGAACACTGAAGCTTTCTTT. Amino acid sequence: CASSIAAMNTEAFF.